Below, 25 T cell receptor beta chains from the same sample are listed, as sequenced in a study of OX40 agonist ivuxolimab in advanced cancers. Assay: immunoSEQ multiplex PCR; the TCRdb copy retains only in-frame clones and omits some. The sample comprises 70,000 or so clones, over 60% of which are singletons, and about 2.1% rests with the top ten. The specimen was CD4+ or CD8+ T cells sorted from blood, collected in a trial of the OX40 agonist ivuxolimab. The source is an adult with an advanced solid tumor such as melanoma, head and neck, liver or kidney cancer.

The genes are TRBV4-2 and TRBJ2-3; maybe TRBD2 (6 bases). Germline assignment: CDR1 LGHNA and CDR2 YNFKEQ. The CDR3 covers 17 residues. V gave up 0 bases and J gave up 6 bases, with 19 bases separating them. CDR3 loop: CASSQDPPQAAGDTQYF. As DNA, the CDR3 is TGTGCCAGCAGCCAAGACCCCCCTCAAGCGGCGGGGGATACGCAGTATTTT.

V gene TRBV28 combines with J gene TRBJ2-1; 13 bases agree with TRBD2. The germline gives CDR1 MDHEN, CDR2 SYDVKM. The CDR3 covers 14 residues. The trim removed 6 bases at V and 8 bases at J, leaving 4 bases unmatched. CDR3 DNA: TGTGCCAGCAGGGGGACTAGCGGGGCCGATGAGCAGTTCTTC. Amino acid sequence: CASRGTSGADEQFF.

The chain is built from TRBV5-4 and TRBJ1-4; TRBD1 agrees at 10 bases. The V gene end was trimmed by 9 bases and the J gene end by 7 bases; junction bases not matched to a gene: 6. Germline assignment: CDR1 SGHNT and CDR2 YYREEE (reference sequence). The CDR3 is 13 residues long. The CDR3 DNA is TGTGCCACTCCGGGACAGGGGAGTGAAAAACTGTTTTTT. Encoded protein: CATPGQGSEKLFF.

V is TRBV15 and J is TRBJ1-2, with 12 bases matching TRBD1. Germline V gene lookup returns CDR1 LNHNV and CDR2 YYDKDF (reference sequence). V lost 3 bases to trimming and J lost 2 bases; unmatched junction nucleotides: 4. CDR3 length equals 16 residues. The CDR3 loop is CATSRGTGGANYGYTF. CDR3 DNA sequence: TGTGCCACCAGCAGGGGGACAGGGGGCGCGAACTATGGCTACACCTTC. Based on the CDR3 plus reference TRBV15 and TRBJ1-2, the full variable domain is DAMVIQNPRYQVTQFGKPVTLSCSQTLNHNVMYWYQQKSSQAPKLLFHYYDKDFNNEADTPDNFQSRRPNTSFCFLDIRSPGLGDTAMYLCATSRGTGGANYGYTFGSGTRLTVV.

This clone was recorded a few times. The V and J genes are TRBV7-3 and TRBJ1-3; TRBD1 matches at 7 bases. CDR1 SGHTA and CDR2 FQGTGA come from the germline V gene. V dropped 2 bases and J dropped 0; count of bases not matched to a gene: 4. This CDR3 comprises 16 residues. This CDR3 is CASSLGQANSGNTIYF. Written as DNA, the CDR3 is TGTGCCAGCAGCTTAGGACAGGCAAACTCTGGAAACACCATATATTTT.

The table lists this clone with a few counts. This chain links TRBV5-4 with TRBJ2-3; TRBD2 aligns across 7 bases. Looked up from germline, CDR1 is SGHNT and CDR2 is YYREEE (reference sequence). V dropped 0 bases and J dropped 0; count of bases not matched to a gene: 1. CDR3 size: 15 residues. CDR3 protein: CASSLVSGSTDTQYF. DNA of the CDR3: TGTGCCAGCAGCTTGGTTAGCGGGAGCACAGATACGCAGTATTTT.

The chain combines TRBV19 with TRBJ2-2; perhaps TRBD2 as D (5 bases). V gave up 8 bases and J gave up 3 bases, with 13 bases separating them. The CDR3 contains 14 residues. CDR1 and CDR2 from the germline V gene are LNHDA and SQIVND (reference sequence). CDR3 amino acids: CASQPRLHTGELFF. CDR3 sequence (DNA): TGTGCCAGTCAACCTCGACTACACACCGGGGAGCTGTTTTTT.

The V and J genes are TRBV29-1 and TRBJ2-3; D may be TRBD2 (6 bases). The CDR3 has 14 residues. Germline-derived CDR1 and CDR2 are SQVTM and ANQGSEA. V lost 4 bases and J lost 6, with 17 bases in between. This CDR3 reads CSVAPRGTLDTQYF. For the CDR3, the DNA is TGCAGCGTTGCCCCCCGCGGGACGTTGGATACGCAGTATTTT.

The V and J genes are TRBV6-1 and TRBJ2-7; 11 bases fit TRBD1. From germline, CDR1 is MNHNS and CDR2 SASEGT. V was pared by 4 bases and J by 3 bases, with 20 bases of the junction left unmatched. The CDR3 runs 20 residues. CDR3 loop: CASSAYEWRWTGGNRYEQYF. CDR3 nucleotide sequence: TGTGCCAGCAGTGCCTACGAGTGGCGGTGGACAGGGGGCAATCGCTACGAGCAGTACTTC.

The chain carries TRBV28 and TRBJ2-1; TRBD2 is a possible D gene (6 bases). V was trimmed by 2 bases and J by 5 bases, leaving 16 bases between them. The CDR3 spans 16 residues. Germline lookup yields CDR1 MDHEN and CDR2 SYDVKM. CDR3 in amino acids: CASSLVDGRVDNEQFF. The CDR3 coding sequence is TGTGCCAGCAGTTTAGTAGACGGGAGAGTCGACAATGAGCAGTTCTTC.

This sequence joins TRBV7-9 and TRBJ1-2; D is perhaps TRBD1 (6 bases). The length of the CDR3 is 15 residues. V was shortened by 5 bases and J by 0 bases, with 13 bases between the two germline ends. Germline V gene data show CDR1 as SEHNR and CDR2 as FQNEAQ (reference sequence). In nucleotides, the CDR3 is TGTGCCAGCAGCATCACAGGGACCACTAACTATGGCTACACCTTC. Residues: CASSITGTTNYGYTF.

The V gene is TRBV7-6, the J gene TRBJ2-3; D unresolved. CDR1 is SGHVS and CDR2 is FNYEAQ in the germline V gene. The CDR3 spans 14 residues. Trimming left V 4 bases short and J 0 bases short, with 8 bases between. DNA for the CDR3: TGTGCCAGCAGCTCCGGACGGAGCACAGATACGCAGTATTTT. It specifies CASSSGRSTDTQYF.

This clone was detected only once. In DNA form, the CDR3 reads TGTGCCAGTTCAGGGCGGCACTATGGCTACACCTTC. It encodes CASSGRHYGYTF. This sequence joins TRBV19 and TRBJ1-2; D perhaps matches TRBD1 (5 bases). V shed 8 bases and J shed 3 bases, with 10 bases lying between them. CDR1 is LNHDA and CDR2 is SQIVND in the germline V gene (reference sequence). CDR3 size: 12 residues.

Here the CDR3 reads CASSSRDGTGYIEAFF. The DNA of the CDR3 is TGTGCCAGCAGTTCCCGGGACGGGACAGGGTATATTGAAGCTTTCTTT. This sequence joins TRBV6-6 and TRBJ1-1, with 9 nucleotides matching TRBD1. The CDR3 covers 16 residues. CDR1 and CDR2 (germline): MNHNY, SVGAGI (reference sequence). The V and J ends lost 4 bases and 7 bases, in that order; junction bases with no gene match: 13.

This sequence joins TRBV7-2 and TRBJ2-1; TRBD2 aligns across 10 bases. Germline CDR1 is SGHTA and CDR2 is FQGNSA. V was pared by 3 bases and J by 4 bases, with 3 bases of the junction left unmatched. This CDR3 spans 15 amino acids. For the CDR3, the DNA is TGTGCCAGCAGCTTTAGCGGGGGGCGTTACAATGAGCAGTTCTTC. It translates to CASSFSGGRYNEQFF.

This chain links TRBV6-4 with TRBJ1-4, with D possibly matching TRBD1 (5 bases). V was clipped by 4 bases and J by 3 bases, with 15 bases between them. Germline CDR1 is MRHNA and CDR2 is SNTAGT. There are 16 residues in the CDR3. DNA of the CDR3: TGTGCCAGCAGTGGCCTGACAAGGGGAGCTAATGAAAAACTGTTTTTT. It translates to CASSGLTRGANEKLFF.

This chain joins TRBV6-6 and TRBJ2-5, with a tentative D call TRBD1 (5 bases). CDR3 length: 13 amino acids. Germline V CDR1 and CDR2: MNHNY, SVGAGI (reference sequence). V lost 4 bases to trimming and J lost 7 bases, with 13 bases between them. CDR3 sequence reads: CASSLGPRGTQYF. CDR3 in DNA: TGTGCCAGCAGTTTGGGGCCGCGTGGGACCCAGTACTTC.

This chain links TRBV5-1 with TRBJ2-4; D call uncertain. Germline CDR1 and CDR2: SGHRS and YFSETQ. CDR3 length: 15 residues. V was pared by 6 bases and J by 0 bases, with 13 bases between. CDR3: CASNDGSLAKNIQYF. As DNA, the CDR3 is TGCGCCAGCAACGACGGAAGCTTAGCCAAAAACATTCAGTACTTC. Variable domain in full (rest from reference TRBV5-1 and TRBJ2-4): KAGVTQTPRYLIKTRGQQVTLSCSPISGHRSVSWYQQTPGQGLQFLFEYFSETQRNKGNFPGRFSGRQFSNSRSEMNVSTLELGDSALYLCASNDGSLAKNIQYFGAGTRLSVL.

The chain is built from TRBV28 and TRBJ2-5, with D perhaps given as TRBD1 or TRBD2 (6 bases each). Germline V gene lookup returns CDR1 MDHEN and CDR2 SYDVKM. The CDR3 consists of 13 residues. V was clipped by 5 bases and J by 4 bases, with 11 bases between them. The CDR3 sequence is CASSEGGSETQYF. In nucleotides, the CDR3 is TGTGCCAGCAGTGAGGGGGGATCAGAGACCCAGTACTTC.

The genes are TRBV5-5 and TRBJ2-3; TRBD2 matches 13 bases. CDR1 SGHKS and CDR2 YYEKEE come from the germline V gene (reference sequence). The V segment lost 5 bases and the J segment 0 bases; nucleotides outside the gene matches: 6. The length of the CDR3 is 17 residues. CDR3 coding DNA: TGTGCCAGCAGGGGGACTAGCGGGAAAGGCAGCACAGATACGCAGTATTTT. Its translation is CASRGTSGKGSTDTQYF. Variable domain in full (rest from reference TRBV5-5 and TRBJ2-3): DAGVTQSPTHLIKTRGQQVTLRCSPISGHKSVSWYQQVLGQGPQFIFQYYEKEERGRGNFPDRFSARQFPNYSSELNVNALLLGDSALYLCASRGTSGKGSTDTQYFGPGTRLTVL.

This sequence joins TRBV28 and TRBJ2-3, with TRBD2 identical over 8 bases. After removal of 7 bases from V and 5 bases from J, the junction contained 5 bases not matched to a gene. Germline CDR1 is MDHEN and CDR2 is SYDVKM. The CDR3 has 13 residues. In DNA form, the CDR3 reads TGTGCCAGCACAGCGGGAGAGAGAGATACGCAGTATTTT. Protein: CASTAGERDTQYF.

This clone showed up just a few times. The V and J genes are TRBV5-1 and TRBJ2-7; D is perhaps TRBD1 or TRBD2 (6 bases each). V shed 0 bases and J shed 5 bases, with 12 bases lying between them. From germline, CDR1 is SGHRS and CDR2 YFSETQ. The CDR3 loop spans 14 amino acids. The CDR3 nucleotides are TGCGCCAGCAGCTTGGGGGGGGCCGGGAACGAGCAGTACTTC. This codes for CASSLGGAGNEQYF.

V gene TRBV19 combines with J gene TRBJ2-5; D is undetermined. The germline V gene has CDR1 LNHDA and CDR2 SQIVND (reference sequence). There are 13 residues in the CDR3. The V end lost 3 bases, the J end lost 5 bases, and 10 bases lay between the germline ends. CDR3 sequence: CASSMQNPETQYF. CDR3 coding DNA: TGTGCCAGTAGTATGCAGAATCCCGAGACCCAGTACTTC.

The table lists this clone with a few counts. The rearrangement uses TRBV15 and TRBJ2-4, with 7 bases lining up with TRBD2. The CDR3 extends over 15 amino acids. The ends lost 0 bases at V and 7 bases at J; junction bases unmatched: 6. The germline V gene has CDR1 LNHNV and CDR2 YYDKDF (reference sequence). The CDR3 region is CATSRDRRGSNIQYF. The CDR3 nucleotides read TGTGCCACCAGCAGAGATCGTCGCGGGAGTAACATTCAGTACTTC.

The V call is TRBV14, the J call TRBJ2-3; the match to TRBD1 covers 12 bases. CDR3 length: 16 residues. J gave up 3 bases and V 4 bases, and 5 bases lay outside the gene matches. In germline, CDR1 is SGHDN, CDR2 FVKESK. Here the CDR3 DNA reads TGTGCCAGCAGCCCTGGGACAGGGGGCGCAACAGATACGCAGTATTTT. Translating it yields CASSPGTGGATDTQYF.